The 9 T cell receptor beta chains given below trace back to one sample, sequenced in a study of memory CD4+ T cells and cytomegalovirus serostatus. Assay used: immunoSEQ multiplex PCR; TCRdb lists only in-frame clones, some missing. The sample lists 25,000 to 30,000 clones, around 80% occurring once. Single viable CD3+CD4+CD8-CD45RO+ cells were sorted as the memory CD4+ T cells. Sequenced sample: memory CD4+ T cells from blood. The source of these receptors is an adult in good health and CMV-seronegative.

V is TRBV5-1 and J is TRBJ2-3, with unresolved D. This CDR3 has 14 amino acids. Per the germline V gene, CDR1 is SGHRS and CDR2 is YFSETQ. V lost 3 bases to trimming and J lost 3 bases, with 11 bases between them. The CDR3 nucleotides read TGCGCCAGCAGCTCCGCGGCCGGGACAGATACGCAGTATTTT. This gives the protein CASSSAAGTDTQYF.

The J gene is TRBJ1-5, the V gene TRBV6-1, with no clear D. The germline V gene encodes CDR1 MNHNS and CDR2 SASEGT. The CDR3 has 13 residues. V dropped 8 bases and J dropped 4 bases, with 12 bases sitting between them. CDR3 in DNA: TGTGCCAGCTGGTCGCGCGGGAATCAGCCCCAGCATTTT. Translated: CASWSRGNQPQHF.

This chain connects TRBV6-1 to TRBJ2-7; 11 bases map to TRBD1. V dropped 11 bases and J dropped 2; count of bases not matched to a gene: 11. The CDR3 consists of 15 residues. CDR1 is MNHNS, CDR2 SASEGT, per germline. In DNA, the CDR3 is TGTGCCGGCCAAGACGGGACAGGGGGAACCTACGAGCAGTACTTC. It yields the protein CAGQDGTGGTYEQYF.

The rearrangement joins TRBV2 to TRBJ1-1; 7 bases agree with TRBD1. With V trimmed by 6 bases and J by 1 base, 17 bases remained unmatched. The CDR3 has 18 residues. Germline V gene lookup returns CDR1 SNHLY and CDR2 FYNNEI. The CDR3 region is CASRAYRGVNERNTEAFF. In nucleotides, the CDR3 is TGTGCCAGCAGAGCTTACAGGGGTGTAAATGAGCGGAACACTGAAGCTTTCTTT.

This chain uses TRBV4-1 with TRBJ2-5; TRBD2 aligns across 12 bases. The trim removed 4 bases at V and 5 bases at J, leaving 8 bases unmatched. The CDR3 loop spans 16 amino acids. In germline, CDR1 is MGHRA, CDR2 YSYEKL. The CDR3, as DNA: TGCGCCAGCAGCCGGGGGTCTAGCGGGGGGGTGGAGACCCAGTACTTC. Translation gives CASSRGSSGGVETQYF.

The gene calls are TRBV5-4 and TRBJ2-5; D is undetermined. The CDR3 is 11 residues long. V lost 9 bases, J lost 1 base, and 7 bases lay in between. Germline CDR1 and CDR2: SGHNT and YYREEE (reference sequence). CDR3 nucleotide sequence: TGTGCCACGTCAACCCAAGAGACCCAGTACTTC. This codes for CATSTQETQYF. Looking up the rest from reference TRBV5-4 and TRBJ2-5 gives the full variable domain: ETGVTQSPTHLIKTRGQQVTLRCSSQSGHNTVSWYQQALGQGPQFIFQYYREEENGRGNFPPRFSGLQFPNYSSELNVNALELDDSALYLCATSTQETQYFGPGTRLLVL.

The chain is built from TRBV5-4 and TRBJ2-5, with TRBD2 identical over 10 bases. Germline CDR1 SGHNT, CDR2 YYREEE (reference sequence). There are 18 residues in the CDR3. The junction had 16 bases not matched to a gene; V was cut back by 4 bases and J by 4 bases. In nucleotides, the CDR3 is TGTGCCAGCAGCCGGGGGGCTAGCGGGGGAGAGGGCGGAGAGACCCAGTACTTC. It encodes CASSRGASGGEGGETQYF.

Written as DNA, the CDR3 is TGTGCCACCGGGACAGAGATCTATGGCTACACCTTC. Translating it yields CATGTEIYGYTF. V and J are TRBV19 and TRBJ1-2, with TRBD1 matching 7 bases. The ends lost 10 bases at V and 4 bases at J; junction bases unmatched: 6. Germline lookup yields CDR1 LNHDA and CDR2 SQIVND (reference sequence). The CDR3 length is 12 residues.

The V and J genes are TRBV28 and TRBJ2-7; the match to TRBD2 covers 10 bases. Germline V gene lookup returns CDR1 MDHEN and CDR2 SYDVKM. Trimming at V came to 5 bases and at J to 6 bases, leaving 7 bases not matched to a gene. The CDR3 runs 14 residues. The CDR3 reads CASSTTSGAVEQYF. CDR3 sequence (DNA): TGTGCCAGCAGTACCACTAGCGGGGCGGTCGAGCAGTACTTC.